A selection of T cell receptor beta chains follows, all from one sample in a study of T-cell memory formation after mild COVID-19. One entry per CDR3 protein, called by TCRdb with MiXCR from the 5' RACE reads. The table lists under 400,000 distinct CDR3 sequences, more than 20% of them singletons. The material sequenced was PBMCs or a T cell subset sorted from them (not recorded which). The receptors come from an adult woman who had mild COVID-19 (a few samples of this study predate the infection). Cell type and time point are not known. CDR3s include the opening cysteine and the closing phenylalanine or tryptophan. The D gene is left open where the match is weak. Clone sizes are given selectively: once, few, many, or a class where the clone is expanded.

j_call,d_call,clone_size,v_call,cdr3_aa,cdr3_nt
TRBJ2-7,TRBD2,-,TRBV2,CASNRGGIAYEQYF,TGTGCCAGCAATCGCGGGGGGATCGCCTACGAGCAGTACTTC
TRBJ2-3,TRBD2,-,TRBV5-1,CASTERSGGGADTQYF,TGCGCCAGCACTGAGCGGAGCGGGGGGGGCGCAGATACGCAGTATTTT
TRBJ2-7,TRBD2,-,TRBV6-5,CASSAGGQFTYEQYF,TGTGCCAGTTCAGCGGGGGGGCAATTTACCTACGAGCAGTACTTC
TRBJ1-2,-,-,TRBV12-3/TRBV12-4,CASSLYDTPVDGYTF,TGTGCCAGCAGTTTATACGACACCCCAGTCGATGGCTACACCTTC
TRBJ1-1,-,few,TRBV7-9,CASSPQGTQGMNTEAFF,TGTGCCAGCAGTCCACAAGGGACGCAGGGTATGAACACTGAAGCTTTCTTT
TRBJ2-7,TRBD1,-,TRBV27,CASSFHPGTGGSYEQYF,TGTGCCAGCAGTTTTCATCCCGGGACAGGGGGTTCCTACGAGCAGTACTTC
TRBJ1-4,-,-,TRBV4-1,CASSQDTGRFEKLFF,TGCGCCAGCAGCCAAGACACAGGGAGATTTGAAAAACTGTTTTTT
TRBJ2-3,-,many,TRBV24-1,CATSDQGSAGDTQYF,TGTGCCACCAGTGACCAGGGGTCTGCTGGAGATACGCAGTATTTT
TRBJ1-1,-,-,TRBV19,CASSILGEAFF,TGTGCCAGTAGTATTCTGGGTGAAGCTTTCTTT
TRBJ2-7,-,few,TRBV7-9,CASSLDLQGRLF,TGTGCCAGCAGCTTAGACCTACAGGGGAGGTTATTC
TRBJ2-7,-,few,TRBV7-6,CASSFGELYEQYF,TGTGCCAGCAGCTTTGGGGAGCTGTACGAGCAGTACTTC
TRBJ2-7,TRBD1,-,TRBV9,CASSYRPGQGIYEQYF,TGTGCCAGCAGCTATCGACCGGGACAGGGGATTTACGAGCAGTACTTC
TRBJ2-1,-,-,TRBV18,CASSPQGWGYNEQFF,TGTGCCAGCTCACCCCAGGGGTGGGGATACAATGAGCAGTTCTTC
TRBJ2-1,TRBD2,few,TRBV7-8,CASSFSGRGDEQFF,TGTGCCAGCAGCTTTAGCGGGAGGGGCGATGAGCAGTTCTTC
TRBJ2-1,-,-,TRBV5-1,CASSLGFGRGYNEQFF,TGCGCCAGCAGCTTGGGGTTCGGGCGGGGATACAATGAGCAGTTCTTC
TRBJ2-1,TRBD2,-,TRBV7-8,CASSPRRSGSGEQFF,TGTGCCAGCAGCCCAAGGCGTAGCGGGAGTGGCGAGCAGTTCTTC
TRBJ2-1,-,-,TRBV7-3,CASSLGWSSYNEQFF,TGTGCCAGCAGCTTGGGGTGGAGCTCCTACAATGAGCAGTTCTTC
TRBJ2-1,-,-,TRBV21-1,CASSPWGGSYNEQFF,TGTGCCAGCAGTCCCTGGGGGGGGTCCTACAATGAGCAGTTCTTC
TRBJ2-1,TRBD1,many,TRBV7-7,CASSPLAGTGGVEQFF,TGTGCCAGCAGCCCCCTAGCCGGGACAGGGGGAGTTGAGCAGTTCTTC
TRBJ2-1,-,-,TRBV5-4,CASSEQFKDEQFF,TGTGCCAGCAGTGAACAGTTCAAGGATGAGCAGTTCTTC
TRBJ1-4,-,-,TRBV29-1,CSVEGRVGEKLFF,TGCAGCGTTGAAGGCAGGGTTGGTGAAAAACTGTTTTTT
TRBJ1-4,TRBD1,few,TRBV7-2,CASSSDRAATNEKLFF,TGTGCCAGCAGCTCGGACAGGGCAGCAACTAATGAAAAACTGTTTTTT
TRBJ2-1,TRBD2,few,TRBV9,CASSVAASGLYNEQFF,TGTGCCAGCAGCGTAGCGGCTAGCGGACTGTACAATGAGCAGTTCTTC
TRBJ2-7,-,-,TRBV20-1,CSARDIAYEQYF,TGCAGTGCTAGAGATATCGCCTACGAGCAGTACTTC
TRBJ2-2,-,-,TRBV7-8,CASSPGTLAIGELFF,TGTGCCAGCAGCCCTGGGACTCTAGCGATCGGGGAGCTGTTTTTT
TRBJ2-1,TRBD1,-,TRBV20-1,CSAPGQGYYNEQFF,TGCAGTGCCCCGGGACAGGGGTACTACAATGAGCAGTTCTTC
TRBJ1-2,-,-,TRBV27,CASSGLQGNYGYTF,TGTGCCAGCAGCGGCCTACAGGGAAACTATGGCTACACCTTC
TRBJ1-1,-,-,TRBV6-6,CASSHLRGSVNTEAFF,TGTGCCAGCAGCCACCTGAGGGGGTCGGTGAACACTGAAGCTTTCTTT
TRBJ2-1,TRBD1,few,TRBV7-9,CASRPTGSGEQFF,TGTGCCAGCAGACCGACAGGGTCGGGTGAGCAGTTCTTC
TRBJ2-3,TRBD2,-,TRBV4-3,CASSQDRGTSFGDTQYF,TGCGCCAGCAGCCAAGATAGGGGGACTAGCTTCGGTGATACGCAGTATTTT
TRBJ2-7,TRBD2,-,TRBV2,CASRLGLASYEQYF,TGTGCCAGCAGACTTGGACTAGCTTCCTACGAGCAGTACTTC
TRBJ2-1,TRBD1,few,TRBV7-2,CASSLRWDRGYNEQFF,TGTGCCAGCAGCTTACGCTGGGACAGGGGTTACAATGAGCAGTTCTTC
TRBJ1-3,-,-,TRBV29-1,CSATDSYYAGNTIYF,TGCAGCGCCACGGACAGTTATTACGCTGGAAACACCATATATTTT
TRBJ2-7,-,many,TRBV12-3/TRBV12-4,CASSLTGSSQEQYF,TGTGCCAGCAGTTTAACGGGGTCCTCCCAAGAGCAGTACTTC
TRBJ2-1,TRBD1,few,TRBV4-1,CASSQGTGEFDEQFF,TGCGCCAGCAGCCAAGGCACAGGGGAATTCGATGAGCAGTTCTTC
TRBJ1-2,-,-,TRBV9,CASSVRGGPLAF,TGTGCCAGCAGCGTACGGGGGGGCCCCCTTGCCTTC
TRBJ2-3,TRBD1,many,TRBV7-2,CASSSGTGISTDTQYF,TGTGCCAGCAGCTCCGGGACAGGGATTAGCACAGATACGCAGTATTTT
TRBJ2-1,-,few,TRBV25-1,CASSSILVSSYNEQFF,TGTGCCAGCAGTTCCATACTAGTCAGCTCCTACAATGAGCAGTTCTTC
TRBJ2-5,-,-,TRBV6-6,CASSYLRLGETQETQYF,TGTGCCAGCAGTTACCTCCGACTAGGAGAAACCCAAGAGACCCAGTACTTC
TRBJ1-4,-,few,TRBV18,CASSLWTEKLFF,TGTGCCAGCTCACTCTGGACGGAAAAACTGTTTTTT
TRBJ1-2,-,-,TRBV5-1,CASSLAPSSGYGYTF,TGCGCCAGCAGCTTGGCCCCGTCCTCCGGCTATGGCTACACCTTC
TRBJ2-7,TRBD2,-,TRBV7-2,CASSFATGLAGVEQYF,TGTGCCAGCAGCTTTGCCACGGGACTAGCGGGAGTTGAGCAGTACTTC
TRBJ1-2,TRBD1,few,TRBV19,CASSADRGFGYTF,TGTGCCAGTAGTGCAGACAGGGGGTTTGGCTACACCTTC
TRBJ1-2,-,many,TRBV4-3,CASSQDGAVQTTANYGYTF,TGCGCCAGCAGCCAAGATGGGGCAGTCCAGACAACAGCTAACTATGGCTACACCTTC
TRBJ2-3,TRBD2,-,TRBV9,CASSVVSGGFTDTQYF,TGTGCCAGCAGCGTAGTCAGCGGGGGCTTCACAGATACGCAGTATTTT
TRBJ1-2,-,-,TRBV7-9,CASSFQENYGYTF,TGTGCCAGCAGCTTCCAGGAAAACTATGGCTACACCTTC
TRBJ1-5,TRBD1,-,TRBV2,CASGGQYNSNQPQHF,TGTGCCAGCGGGGGACAGTACAATAGCAATCAGCCCCAGCATTTT
TRBJ1-4,-,-,TRBV6-2/TRBV6-3,CASGPSTDEKLFF,TGTGCCAGCGGTCCCTCGACAGATGAAAAACTGTTTTTT
TRBJ2-5,-,few,TRBV20-1,CSARDASKGVQETQYF,TGCAGTGCTAGAGATGCTTCTAAGGGGGTACAAGAGACCCAGTACTTC
TRBJ2-7,-,few,TRBV12-3/TRBV12-4,CASSSRAAHEQYF,TGTGCCAGCAGTTCCCGGGCCGCGCACGAGCAGTACTTC